One T cell receptor (beta chain) is described in this entry. Its binding antigen is unknown. The cohort consisted of approximately 690 healthy bone marrow donors. All cohort members were sampled while nominally healthy, although unrecorded immune exposures were likely present. The donor was CMV seronegative and belonged to the group of 352 seronegative cohort members. Each donor provided a peripheral blood sample, and peripheral blood mononuclear cells were used for TCR beta sequencing. The Qiagen DNeasy Blood Extraction Kit was used to extract genomic DNA from the blood cell samples. The data belong to a study of cytomegalovirus exposure and HLA in healthy donors (dated by TCRdb to 2016 to 2017). At the level of the whole study: An earlier analysis of approximately 640 of the donors reported about 250 Gb of sequence data and 117 million unique TCR beta sequences from some 180 million T cells. Among some 400 genotyped donors of the cohort, an average of around 240,000 unique TCR beta nucleotide sequences were sequenced per donor, about a sixth of them non-productive. Typing coverage differed by locus: A, B, C, DRB1 and DQB1 were typed in about 629-630 donors, DQA1 in 522, DPA1 in 600 to 610, and DPB1 in just under 490. All discovery cohort repertoires had been generated on a single sequencing platform. Of the 350 to 400 genotyped donors, over 70% fell in the genetic ancestry cluster associated with self-reported Caucasian donors. Using immunosequencing, the study profiled T cell repertoires from about 650 subjects and related those repertoires to cytomegalovirus serostatus. To predict cytomegalovirus infection status, the study brought together high-throughput TCR immunosequencing, statistical association of individual TCRs with disease status, and machine learning. An earlier analysis of some 500 of the donors applied high-throughput TCR beta sequencing to assess whether each TCR beta V gene segment acted as functional or pseudogenic. An early release covering roughly 640 HLA-typed donors comprised 300 to 350 gigabases of sequencing data and tens of millions of unique TCR sequences. A later analysis re-analyzed previously published TCR beta repertoires from 650 to 800 donors and added high-resolution HLA genotyping to study TCR occurrence patterns. Donor age, sex, ethnicity and CMV serostatus were compiled together with the repertoire data. The aim of the study was to test whether cataloging public T cell receptors could identify signatures of past pathogen exposure. Roughly 5 DR-DQ haplotypes were treated as single units for association and clustering because of strong linkage in the cohort. In addition to the first cohort of around 670 subjects, a separate validation cohort of 130 or so different subjects was used. Genome-wide SNP genotypes for about three fifths of the roughly 670 donors were used in a later genetic analysis, which treated that subset as a discovery cohort. Rather than drawing on any new phenotypic data, the later analysis identified candidate immune exposures from TCR beta sequences and the way those sequences occurred across donors. HLA typing covered class I and class II loci at four-digit resolution. The investigation overall reported the following: A later genetic analysis associated a missense DCLRE1C variant with V-gene and J-gene trimming of TCR beta chains, and an independent cohort replicated the association. In a later analysis, HLA-associated TCR beta chains showed more clonal expansion and lower generation probabilities than non-associated chains that were equally common. A group of highly shared sequence variants was considered likely to be a technical artifact of the sequencing pipeline. Only TCR beta chains were sequenced in this cohort, and the absence of alpha or paired-chain data limited detectable features. In a later analysis, TCR association rates were found to vary across HLA loci, with the most associated TCRs seen for DRB1 alleles and the fewest for HLA-C alleles. In a later analysis, several top co-occurrence clusters were reported to appear linked to parvovirus B19, influenza, CMV and Epstein-Barr virus. Because some donors lacked HLA typing at each locus, the association tests relied only on the typed subset. An earlier analysis of approximately 530 of the donors showed that most TCR beta V segments appeared in productive rearrangements either about 87% or about 30% of the time, which broadly matched IMGT annotations. In a later genetic analysis, fewer N-insertions in productive TCRs were reported among donors in an Asian-associated ancestry cluster than the approximately 710-donor mean. In a later analysis, most CMV-associated TCR beta chains were found to appear HLA-restricted, with HLA associations seemingly driven largely by CMV exposure. The authors suggested that the approach could potentially be extended to other disease states and immunological phenotypes. The classifier was reported to diagnose cytomegalovirus status with high specificity and sensitivity in both the original cohort and the validation cohort. The study gave a list of around 170 TCR beta chains associated with cytomegalovirus. A further reported finding was that TCR beta sequences accurately predicted the HLA-A and HLA-B alleles for most subjects in the first cohort. For the cohort, immune exposure information was limited to CMV serostatus. Some IMGT-functional V segments, including TRBV6-2 and TRBV6-3, could not be distinguished by the 87-base-pair reads and were therefore excluded. In vitro tests confirmed that a few of the cytomegalovirus-associated TCR beta chains recognize cytomegalovirus antigens. When HLA alleles, especially DR and DQ, strongly co-occurred, TCR associations were difficult to assign to individual alleles. Linkage disequilibrium might explain the correlated functional status among segregating V segments, but an unknown experimental factor could not be ruled out. Roughly uniform sequencing depth across donors was assumed in presence/absence analyses, although this assumption may not hold. Because counts were too low, roughly 16 rarely observed V segments, including chromosome 9 orphons, were left out of the earlier analysis of 587 of the donors. Most TCR sequences were seen in very few donors, while some public TCRs were found in many individuals. Specific HLA alleles were associated with more than 15,000 TCR beta sequences at a false discovery rate of 0.05 in a later analysis.

In the germline V gene, CDR1 corresponds to LGHNA and CDR2 to YNFKEQ. V is pared back by 1 base and J by 7 bases, with 25 bases lying between the germline termini. Counted from cysteine to phenylalanine, this CDR3 has 18 amino acids. CDR3 DNA is the only sequence kept; it has 54 bases, read in frame from the first base. The protocol used for the library was the immunoSEQ multiplex PCR assay. For the multiplex PCR, a mixture combining 60 forward primers for TCR Vbeta segments and 13 reverse primers for TCR Jbeta segments was used. The CDR3 region of rearranged TCR beta genes was amplified from genomic DNA by a multiplex PCR assay. On the Illumina HiSeq System, the amplified TCR beta libraries were sequenced as 87-base-pair reads. The paper's data handling went like this. A later analysis counted approximately 76 million unique TCR beta chains across the roughly 700 repertoires, and around 9.9 million of these chains were shared by at least two donors. A nearest-neighbor algorithm error-corrected the raw reads and collapsed the reads into unique sequences, merging closely related sequences to remove PCR and sequencing errors. CDR3 sequences were aligned to IMGT reference sequences to assign V, D and J gene segments. Each retained sequence needed at least a six-nucleotide match to both a V gene segment and a J gene segment. A rearrangement counted as productive if the CDR3 had no stop codons and remained in frame with V and J, and every other rearrangement counted as non-productive. Following IMGT convention, CDR3 was defined as the stretch from the second conserved V-encoded cysteine up to the conserved J-encoded phenylalanine. In an earlier analysis of roughly 610 of the donors, sequences lacking an unambiguous match to a single V gene segment were excluded. An earlier analysis of a few hundred of the donors called V segments functional above 56.7% productive rearrangements and segregating when the between-donor standard deviation exceeded 5%. A statistical classification framework was built to diagnose cytomegalovirus status from the catalog of TCR beta chain sequences. A later analysis assigned V and J genes by comparing TCR nucleotide sequences with IMGT/GENE-DB human TR gene sequences. The TCRdist pipeline was used in a later analysis to assign CDR3 sequences and most-parsimonious VDJ recombination scenarios. A later analysis defined each TCR beta chain by its CDR3 amino acid sequence plus V-gene family, and excluded reads lacking a unique V-gene family. As a way to deal with suspected cross-contamination and a sequencing artifact, a later analysis dropped approximately 590 nucleotide sequences that were highly shared and had low generation probability. For each public chain, a later analysis derived a clonal expansion index from normalized ranks of inferred template counts within each repertoire. A later analysis computed generation probabilities with a VDJ recombination model fitted to out-of-frame rearrangements, and checked the results against IGoR. Hypergeometric tests were used in a later analysis to score TCR-TCR, TCR-HLA and TCR-CMV co-occurrence, with a repertoire-size bias correction applied to the TCR pairs. A later analysis estimated false discovery rates by permuting HLA or CMV assignments 20 times. In a later analysis, co-occurring TCRs were grouped using DBSCAN, and TCRdist sequence similarity was added for clustering within HLA-allele-positive subsets. Repertoires with fewer than 30,000 or more than 120,000 public chains, plus five repertoires with anomalous nucleotide sharing, were excluded from co-occurrence clustering. The source is immuneACCESS, and TCRdb retained only in-frame sequences with V and J called. Part of the clones is not carried over; for the studies checked, unresolved V genes explain less than half of this, and the remainder is unexplained. The V and J calls and the clone size are those of that table, but D and trimming were determined from the DNA. For this sample, the table gives about 140,000 clones. The ten most abundant clones make up 0.96% of the sample.

Sequencing was performed on PBMCs. The rearranged chain carries TRBV4-2 and TRBJ1-2; the D gene assignment is ambiguous. The source is a male donor in good health and CMV-seronegative. The CDR3 reads as follows: CASSQARNPTLVRAGYTF. The DNA reads TGTGCCAGCAGCCAAGCGAGAAACCCGACCTTAGTGCGGGCTGGCTACACCTTC.